The present entry profiles one TCR beta chain with its context. A much larger clone sits a single nucleotide away, making a read error possible. It is likely a read error, because the conserved phenylalanine at the end of the CDR3 is missing. Researchers made TCR beta libraries by using iRepertoire HTBI primers and running Arm-PCR on CDR3 regions. In TCRdb, the multiplex PCR reads were re-called with MiXCR into one record per CDR3 protein. The top ten clones hold about a fifth of a sample with around 400,000 distinct CDR3 sequences, around 15% of them seen once. The entry originates in a study of regulatory T cells in long-lasting Graves disease. Time point specified: newly diagnosed GD, antithyroid drugs for less than 3 months. There was RNA extracted from PBMCs, and the TCR library was made from it. CDR1 SGHVS and CDR2 FNYEAQ come from the germline V gene. The V gene lost 1 base and the J gene lost 2 bases, with 11 bases spanning the gap. This CDR3 has 15 residues.

This chain links TRBV7-6 with TRBJ2-5, with unresolved D. Sample: peripheral blood mononuclear cells (PBMCs), taken at new diagnosis, from a patient treated with antithyroid drugs. The receptor's source is a female donor with Graves disease. This CDR3 reads CASSLESWHQETQYL. In DNA form, the CDR3 reads TGTGCCAGCAGCTTAGAGTCGTGGCATCAAGAGACCCAGTACCTC.